This is a list of T cell receptor beta chains from one sample in a study of blood T cell repertoires in COVID-19. Measured with immunoSEQ multiplex PCR; TCRdb has only the in-frame clones, and not every one. The table has about 260,000 clones, 80% to 90% seen once; the top ten hold around 4.1%. Sequenced input: PBMCs or T cells enriched from blood (not recorded which). These TCRs come from a man aged 30 to 39 with acute COVID-19. CDR3s include the opening cysteine and the closing phenylalanine or tryptophan. The D gene is left open where the match is weak. Only part of the rows carry a size: once, few, many, or a class if the clone is expanded.

-	TRBJ1-1	-	TRBV10-1	TGCGCCAGCAGTGATAAGGGGGACACTGAAGCTTTCTTT	CASSDKGDTEAFF
-	TRBJ1-5	-	TRBV6-5	TGTGCCAGCAGTTACGGCGGGGCTGACAATCAGCCCCAGCATTTT	CASSYGGADNQPQHF
-	TRBJ1-5	TRBD1	TRBV28	TGTGCCAGCACCACAGGGGTAGGGGTTCAGCCCCAGCATTTT	CASTTGVGVQPQHF
-	TRBJ2-5	-	TRBV30	TGTGCCTGGAGTGTACAAGGGGTGTGGCAGGGAGGAGAGACCCAGTACTTC	CAWSVQGVWQGGETQYF
-	TRBJ2-2	-	TRBV25-1	TGTGCCAGCAGTGGGGTCGGAGCGTCAGAGACCGGGGAGCTGTTTTTT	CASSGVGASETGELFF
-	TRBJ1-5	-	TRBV19	TGTGCCAGTAGTATAGATAGCCAGCGCAATCAGCCCCAGCATTTT	CASSIDSQRNQPQHF
-	TRBJ2-1	TRBD1	TRBV7-8	TGTGCCAGCAGCGGGAGATCTGGGACAGTGGGCTCCTACAATGAGCAGTTCTTC	CASSGRSGTVGSYNEQFF
-	TRBJ2-1	TRBD2	TRBV30	TGTGCCGGGCGGACTAGCGGAAACAATGAGCAGTTCTTC	CAGRTSGNNEQFF
-	TRBJ2-1	TRBD1	TRBV11-1	TGTGCCAGCAGGCTTACCGGGACAGGGGGCTCTGAGCAGTTCTTC	CASRLTGTGGSEQFF
-	TRBJ2-4	-	TRBV10-2	TGCGCCAGCAGCACGCCAGGAGGCCCAAACATTCAGTACTTC	CASSTPGGPNIQYF
-	TRBJ1-1	-	TRBV12-3/TRBV12-4	TGTGCCAGCACTAGGGGTACGAACACTGAAGCTTTCTTT	CASTRGTNTEAFF
many	TRBJ1-6	TRBD1	TRBV5-4	TGTGCCAGCAGCTTAACAGGGGGGAATTCACCCCTCCACTTT	CASSLTGGNSPLHF
-	TRBJ2-3	TRBD2	TRBV24-1	TGTGCCACCAGTCGCGGGAGGGCCGATATAGATACGCAGTATTTT	CATSRGRADIDTQYF
-	TRBJ1-5	TRBD1	TRBV30	TGTGCCTGGGGAGGGACAGCGATTAGCAATCAGCCCCAGCATTTT	CAWGGTAISNQPQHF